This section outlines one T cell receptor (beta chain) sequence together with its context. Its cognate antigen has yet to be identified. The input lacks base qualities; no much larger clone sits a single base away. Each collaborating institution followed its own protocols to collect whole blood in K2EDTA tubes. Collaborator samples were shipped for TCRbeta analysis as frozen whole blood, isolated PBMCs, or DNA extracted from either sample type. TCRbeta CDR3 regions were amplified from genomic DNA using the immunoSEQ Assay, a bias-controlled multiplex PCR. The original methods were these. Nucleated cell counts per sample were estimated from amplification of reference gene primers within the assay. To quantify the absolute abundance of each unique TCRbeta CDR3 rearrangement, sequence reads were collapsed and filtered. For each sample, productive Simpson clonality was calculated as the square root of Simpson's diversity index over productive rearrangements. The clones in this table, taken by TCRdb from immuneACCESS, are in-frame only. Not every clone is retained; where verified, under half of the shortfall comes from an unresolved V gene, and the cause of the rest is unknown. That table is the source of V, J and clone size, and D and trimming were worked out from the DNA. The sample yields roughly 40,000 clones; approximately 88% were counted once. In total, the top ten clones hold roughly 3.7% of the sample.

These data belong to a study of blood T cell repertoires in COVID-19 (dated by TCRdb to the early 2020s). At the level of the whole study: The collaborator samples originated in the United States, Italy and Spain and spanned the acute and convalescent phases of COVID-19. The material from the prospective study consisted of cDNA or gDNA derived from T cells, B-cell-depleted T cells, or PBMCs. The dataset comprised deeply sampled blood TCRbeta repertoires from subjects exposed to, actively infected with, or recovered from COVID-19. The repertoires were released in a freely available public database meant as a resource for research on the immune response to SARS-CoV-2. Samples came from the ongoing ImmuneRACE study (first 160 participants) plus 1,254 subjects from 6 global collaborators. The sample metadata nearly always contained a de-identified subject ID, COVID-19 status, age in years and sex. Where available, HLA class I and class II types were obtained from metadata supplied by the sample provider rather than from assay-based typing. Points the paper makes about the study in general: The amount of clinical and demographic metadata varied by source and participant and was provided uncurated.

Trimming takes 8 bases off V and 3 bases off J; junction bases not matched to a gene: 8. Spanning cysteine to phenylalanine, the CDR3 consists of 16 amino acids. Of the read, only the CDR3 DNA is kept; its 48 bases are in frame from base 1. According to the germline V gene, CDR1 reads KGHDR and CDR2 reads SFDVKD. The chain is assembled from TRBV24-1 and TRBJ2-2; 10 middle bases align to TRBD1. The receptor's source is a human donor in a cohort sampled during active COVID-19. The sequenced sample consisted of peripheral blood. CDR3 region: CATKPTGGYDTGELFF. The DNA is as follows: TGTGCCACCAAGCCGACAGGGGGCTATGACACCGGGGAGCTGTTTTTT.